The clone carrying this T cell receptor (beta chain) was counted only a few times. As yet, its antigen is unknown. The data derive from a study of shared clonotypes between healthy human individuals. General study results and limits: When compared with the clonotypes that were shared by all four sorted-subset donors, the non-shared clonotypes turned out to have lower generation probabilities. Donors were few, which limited the genetic and exposure-history diversity represented. Sequencing depth was expected to influence donor clonotype sharing. For naive CD4 cells, roughly 5% of clonotypes were shared across a handful of donors.

Assay: immunoSEQ multiplex PCR; the TCRdb copy retains only in-frame clones and omits some. Of more than 1 million clones listed, approximately 78% are singletons. Germline CDR1 and CDR2: SGHRS and YFSETQ. V lost 0 bases to trimming and J lost 4 bases; unmatched junction nucleotides: 5. CDR3 length: 16 amino acids. The source is a man aged 18 to 29 in good health. Some clones in this sample may be carry-over from other donors' samples. V is TRBV5-1 and J is TRBJ2-1; the match to TRBD2 covers 9 bases. Sequenced input: memory CD4+ T cells from PBMCs. Subset indicated: CD45RA-negative fraction. The CDR3 DNA is TGCGCCAGCAGCTTGGTTTCTAGCGGGATGTACAATGAGCAGTTCTTC. Protein: CASSLVSSGMYNEQFF.